At least ten counts were recorded for the clone carrying this T cell receptor beta chain. The data belong to a study of T cells in Graves' hyperthyroidism and ophthalmopathy. Study as a whole: Before treatment of any kind, peripheral blood was taken at initial diagnosis.

Amplification of TCR beta CDR3 regions used RNA as the template. During a first-round RT-PCR of the TCR CDR3, the HTBI primer set was used. One entry per CDR3 protein, called by TCRdb with MiXCR from the multiplex PCR reads. Found here are roughly 520,000 distinct CDR3 sequences, approximately 25% of them singletons; the top ten hold about 11%. Between the trimmed V and J ends, which lost 1 base and 6 bases, there was a span of 9 bases. The CDR3 covers 13 residues. The germline gives CDR1 MNHEY, CDR2 SVGAGI. Patients showing uncontrolled infection, other autoimmune disease, pregnancy or lactation were ineligible. Each diagnosis drew on symptoms, thyroxine, TRAb, thyroid ultrasound and orbital computed tomography findings. The PBMCs were sourced from fresh peripheral blood (about 9.7 ml).

The chain employs TRBV6-5 and TRBJ1-2; no definite D call. This TCR derives from a woman between 25 and 40 years old with Graves' ophthalmopathy. The sequenced sample was blood. CDR3 DNA: TGTGCCAGCAGTTACTATGGAGAGCATGGCTACACCTTC. Translating gives CASSYYGEHGYTF.